This TCR beta chain originates from a study of cytomegalovirus exposure and HLA in healthy donors. Study-wide findings and caveats: Usually a TCR sequence was rare, but some public TCRs were found in many donors. A later analysis linked a missense variant in DCLRE1C to the trimming of TCR beta V and J genes.

PCR amplification relied on 60 Vbeta primers (plus 13 Jbeta primers). Profiling relied on immunoSEQ multiplex PCR, and the TCRdb table lists in-frame clones only, not all of them. In the table there are about 200,000 clones, 60% to 80% of which are singletons. Despite likely unrecorded immune exposures, the donors were nominally healthy at the time of sampling. On this clone itself: Its antigen is still unknown.

The CDR3 totals 18 residues. V gave up 0 bases and J gave up 3 bases; unmatched junction bases: 10. Germline V gene sequence: CDR1 SGDLS, CDR2 YYNGEE. The V and J genes are TRBV9 and TRBJ2-1; the match to TRBD2 covers 9 bases. Sequenced sample: PBMCs. This TCR was recovered from a woman aged 30 to 39 in good health and CMV-seropositive. In DNA form, the CDR3 reads TGTGCCAGCAGCGTAGTCCCCCCGGGAGCGGGGGGCTACAATGAGCAGTTCTTC. Protein sequence: CASSVVPPGAGGYNEQFF.